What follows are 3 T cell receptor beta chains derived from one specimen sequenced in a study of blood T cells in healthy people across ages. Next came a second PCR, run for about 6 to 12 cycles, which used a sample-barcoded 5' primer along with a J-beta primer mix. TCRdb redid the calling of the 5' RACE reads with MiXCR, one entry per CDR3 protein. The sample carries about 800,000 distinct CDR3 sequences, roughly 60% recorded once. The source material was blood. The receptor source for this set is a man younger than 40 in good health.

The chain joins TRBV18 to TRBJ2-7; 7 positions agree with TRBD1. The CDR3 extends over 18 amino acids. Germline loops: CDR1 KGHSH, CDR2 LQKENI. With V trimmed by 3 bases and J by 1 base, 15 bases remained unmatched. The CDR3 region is CASSPDMGRDSYSYEQYF. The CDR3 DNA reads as TGTGCCAGCTCACCGGACATGGGCCGGGACAGCTATTCCTACGAGCAGTACTTC.

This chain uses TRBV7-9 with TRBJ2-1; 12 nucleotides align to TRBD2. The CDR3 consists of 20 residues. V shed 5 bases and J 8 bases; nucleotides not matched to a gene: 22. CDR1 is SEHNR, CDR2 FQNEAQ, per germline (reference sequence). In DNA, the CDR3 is TGTGCCAGCAGCCAAACCACCCGATTACTAGCGGGAGGAGTCAGCGATGAGCAGTTCTTC. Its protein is CASSQTTRLLAGGVSDEQFF.

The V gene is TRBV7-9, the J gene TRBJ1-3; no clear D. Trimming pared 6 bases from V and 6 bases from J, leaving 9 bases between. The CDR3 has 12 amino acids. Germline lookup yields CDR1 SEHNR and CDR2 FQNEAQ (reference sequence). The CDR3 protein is CASRNGLNTIYF. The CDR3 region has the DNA TGTGCCAGCAGGAACGGATTAAACACCATATATTTT.